Described below is a single TCR beta chain sequence and its context. This record comes from a study of blood T cell repertoires in COVID-19. Study information: Acute and convalescent COVID-19 specimens originated in the United States, Italy and Spain.

V dropped 0 bases and J dropped 7 bases, with 14 bases sitting between them. Per the germline V gene, CDR1 is SGHRS and CDR2 is YFSETQ. CDR3 size: 14 residues. Profiling relied on immunoSEQ multiplex PCR, and the TCRdb table lists in-frame clones only, not all of them. Seen here are 280,000 or so clones, 87% observed once, and the top ten hold around 5.8%. Individuals aged roughly 18 to 90 years were recruited from some 26 US areas. The chain employs TRBV5-1 and TRBJ2-7, with D possibly being TRBD2 (5 bases). Sample: PBMCs or T cells enriched from blood (not recorded which). The TCR sequence derives from a woman in her thirties or forties who had recovered from COVID-19. CDR3: CASSLAPGVDEQYF. CDR3 DNA: TGCGCCAGCAGCTTGGCGCCCGGGGTTGATGAGCAGTACTTC.